The text below deals with one T cell receptor beta chain. Its antigen is unknown. At sampling all donors were nominally healthy, likely with unrecorded immune exposures. This entry comes from a study of cytomegalovirus exposure and HLA in healthy donors. General study findings and limits: For most TCR beta V segments, an earlier analysis put the productive rate at about 87% or about 30% of the time.

The CDR3 loop spans 14 amino acids. Germline values: CDR1 SNHLY, CDR2 FYNNEI. V lost 5 bases to trimming and J lost 5 bases; unmatched junction nucleotides: 7. The study ran its PCR with 60 Vbeta and 13 Jbeta primers. Clones were read by immunoSEQ multiplex PCR, and TCRdb kept only the in-frame ones, dropping some. The sample lists 210,000 or so clones, about three quarters seen once, with roughly 2.5% in the top ten. The TCR originated in a woman in her sixties or seventies in good health and CMV-seropositive. V usage is TRBV2 and J usage is TRBJ2-7, with 9 bases that match TRBD1. Sequences were obtained from PBMCs. In nucleotides, the CDR3 is TGTGCCAGCAGTATACAGGGGGCTGAAGACGAGCAGTACTTC. Encoded protein: CASSIQGAEDEQYF. The full variable domain, rest sourced from reference TRBV2 and TRBJ2-7, is EPEVTQTPSHQVTQMGQEVILRCVPISNHLYFYWYRQILGQKVEFLVSFYNNEISEKSEIFDDQFSVERPDGSNFTLKIRSTKLEDSAMYFCASSIQGAEDEQYFGPGTRLTVT.